There are a few counts of the clone carrying this T cell receptor (beta chain). The antigen remains unidentified. This entry belongs to a study of radiation and T cells in renal cell carcinoma. V lost 8 bases and J 1 base, leaving 12 bases between the germline ends. CDR3 length: 14 residues. Germline CDR1 and CDR2: GTSNPN and SVGIG (reference sequence). Stated treatment: 15 Gy SBRT to primary tumor, nephrectomy 4 weeks later. This renal cell carcinoma was of the clear cell type. Findings and caveats of the study: Irradiated tumors had higher TCR clonality than control tumors.

This table comes from immunoSEQ multiplex PCR, and its TCRdb copy is limited to in-frame clones, with some not included. This sample has some 10,000 clones; about 63% occur once, and the top ten carry about 17%. Sequences were derived from tumor tissue, sampled from a patient whose treatment included radiotherapy and nephrectomy. The chain combines TRBV30 with TRBJ2-6, with D perhaps matching TRBD1 (6 bases). The TCR originated in a woman between 45 and 65 years old with renal cell carcinoma. CDR3 residues: CARTTGSGANVLTF. The DNA for the CDR3 is TGTGCCCGAACTACAGGGTCTGGGGCCAACGTCCTGACTTTC.